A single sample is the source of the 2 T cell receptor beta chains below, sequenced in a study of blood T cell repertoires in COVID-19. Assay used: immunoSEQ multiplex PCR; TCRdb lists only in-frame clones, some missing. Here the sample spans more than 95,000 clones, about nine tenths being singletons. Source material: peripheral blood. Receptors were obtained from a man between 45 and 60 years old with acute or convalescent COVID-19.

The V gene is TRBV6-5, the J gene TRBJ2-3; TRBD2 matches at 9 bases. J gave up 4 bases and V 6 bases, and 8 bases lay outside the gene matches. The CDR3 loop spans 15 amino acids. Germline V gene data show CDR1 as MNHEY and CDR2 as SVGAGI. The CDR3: CASSFSGSRSDTQYF. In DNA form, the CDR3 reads TGTGCCAGCAGCTTTAGCGGGAGTCGGTCAGATACGCAGTATTTT.

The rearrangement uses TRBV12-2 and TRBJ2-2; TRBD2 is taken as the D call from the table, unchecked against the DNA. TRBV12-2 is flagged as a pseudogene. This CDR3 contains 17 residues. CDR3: CASLPKGLAENTGELFF. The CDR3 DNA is TGTGCAAGTCTCCCGAAGGGACTAGCGGAGAACACCGGGGAGCTGTTTTTT.